This passage covers 19 T cell receptor beta chains from one sample sequenced in a study of T cell repertoires in aging, cancer and after chemotherapy. Peripheral blood genomic DNA, not sorted cells or RNA, was the template. A mixed TRB-A/B primer pool amplified rearranged TRB by multiplex touch-down PCR. TCRdb processed the multiplex PCR reads anew with MiXCR; each CDR3 protein has one entry. The top ten clones hold roughly 13% of a sample with 950 to 1,500 distinct CDR3 sequences, roughly a quarter of them seen once. The sequenced material came from blood. All receptors come from a human donor with a solid tumor.

In its sample, this clonotype is large. The rearrangement links TRBV6-6 to TRBJ2-7; D unresolved. The ends were cut back, 4 bases at V and 0 bases at J, with 19 bases in the middle. The CDR3 runs 17 residues. Germline CDR1 reads MNHNY; CDR2 reads SVGAGI (reference sequence). CDR3 residues: CASSWSSNVGSSYEQYF. The CDR3, as DNA: TGTGCCAGCAGTTGGTCCTCCAACGTCGGAAGCTCCTACGAGCAGTACTTC.

By share of the sample, this clonotype is large (0.1 to 1%). The chain couples TRBV7-9 to TRBJ2-7; no definite D call. This CDR3 has 14 residues. V was pared by 0 bases and J by 6 bases, with 12 bases between. Germline loops: CDR1 SEHNR, CDR2 FQNEAQ (reference sequence). The CDR3: CASSLAQGRPEQYF. The CDR3 nucleotides are TGTGCCAGCAGCTTAGCACAAGGACGGCCCGAGCAGTACTTC.

The chain has TRBV29-1 and TRBJ1-2, with D unresolved. The CDR3 length is 11 residues. Germline CDR1 is SQVTM and CDR2 is ANQGSEA. Trimming took off 1 base at V and 6 bases at J, with 6 bases between the two ends. The DNA of the CDR3 is TGCAGCGTTGAAGTTACTAATGGCTACACCTTC. This encodes CSVEVTNGYTF.

The chain uses TRBV5-1 and TRBJ1-4; D not resolved. Between the trimmed V and J ends, which lost 5 bases and 0 bases, there was a span of 5 bases. The CDR3 loop spans 13 amino acids. The germline CDR1 and CDR2 sequences are SGHRS and YFSETQ. The CDR3 spells CASRRATNEKLFF. The DNA for the CDR3 is TGCGCCAGCAGGAGGGCAACTAATGAAAAACTGTTTTTT.

This clonotype counts as large. This chain joins TRBV7-2 and TRBJ2-7, with D perhaps TRBD1 (5 bases). Per the germline V gene, CDR1 is SGHTA and CDR2 is FQGNSA. This CDR3 comprises 15 residues. Trimming shortened V by 3 bases and J by 1 base, and 13 bases separated the two germline ends. The CDR3 is CASSLTALNSYEQYF. The CDR3 bases are TGTGCCAGCAGCTTGACAGCTCTGAATTCCTACGAGCAGTACTTC.

This clonotype is labeled medium-sized. The J gene is TRBJ1-4, the V gene TRBV10-3, with TRBD1 matching 7 bases. The CDR3 length is 15 residues. Germline values: CDR1 ENHRY, CDR2 SYGVKD. V lost 2 bases to trimming and J lost 11 bases; unmatched junction nucleotides: 11. CDR3 bases: TGTGCCATCAGTGAGAAAGGGGGCCAGTACGACAAACTGTTTTTT. Translation gives CAISEKGGQYDKLFF.

By share, this clonotype ranks as medium-sized. V gene TRBV13 combines with J gene TRBJ2-7, with TRBD1 matching over 7 bases. Germline trimming cut 1 base from V and 3 bases from J; bases unmatched to any gene: 6. CDR1 and CDR2 (germline): PRHDT, FYEKMQ (reference sequence). The CDR3 length is 15 residues. The CDR3 loop reads CASSLEGQPHYEQYF. CDR3 sequence (DNA): TGTGCCAGCAGCTTAGAGGGACAGCCACACTACGAGCAGTACTTC.

The chain is built from TRBV19 and TRBJ2-4; weak D call: TRBD2 (6 bases). Per the germline V gene, CDR1 is LNHDA and CDR2 is SQIVND (reference sequence). The CDR3 length is 15 residues. Trimming cost V 1 base and J 7 bases, with 14 bases left between them. The CDR3 sequence: CASSIGGGKANIQYF. CDR3 DNA: TGTGCCAGTAGTATAGGAGGCGGGAAGGCGAACATTCAGTACTTC.

Sample share makes this clonotype medium-sized. The chain carries TRBV6-6 and TRBJ2-2; 9 nucleotides match TRBD1. The germline V gene encodes CDR1 MNHNY and CDR2 SVGAGI (reference sequence). The CDR3 contains 14 residues. The V segment lost 6 bases and the J segment 7 bases; nucleotides outside the gene matches: 6. As DNA, the CDR3 is TGTGCCAGCAGCTTACAGGGGGCGAACGGGGAGCTGTTTTTT. Translation gives CASSLQGANGELFF.

This clonotype is medium-sized within its sample. V is TRBV5-1 and J is TRBJ1-6, with a tentative D call TRBD1 (6 bases). V lost 0 bases and J lost 10, with 11 bases in between. Germline V lookup: CDR1 SGHRS, CDR2 YFSETQ. CDR3 size: 14 residues. The CDR3: CASSLAGRGSPLHF. CDR3 DNA: TGCGCCAGCAGCTTGGCCGGGAGGGGGTCACCCCTCCACTTT. Together with reference TRBV5-1 and TRBJ1-6, the CDR3 gives the full variable domain: KAGVTQTPRYLIKTRGQQVTLSCSPISGHRSVSWYQQTPGQGLQFLFEYFSETQRNKGNFPGRFSGRQFSNSRSEMNVSTLELGDSALYLCASSLAGRGSPLHFGNGTRLTVT.

Here the CDR3 DNA reads TGTGCCAGTAGTAGAGGGACAGGGGGCAACGAGCAGTACTTC. It codes for CASSRGTGGNEQYF. The rearrangement uses TRBV19 and TRBJ2-7; 12 nucleotides match TRBD1. Per germline, CDR1 LNHDA and CDR2 SQIVND (reference sequence). J was trimmed by 5 bases and V by 4 bases; bases with no gene match: 3. CDR3 length: 14 residues. The full variable domain, its missing parts supplied by reference TRBV19 and TRBJ2-7, is DGGITQSPKYLFRKEGQNVTLSCEQNLNHDAMYWYRQDPGQGLRLIYYSQIVNDFQKGDIAEGYSVSREKKESFPLTVTSAQKNPTAFYLCASSRGTGGNEQYFGPGTRLTVT.

V and J are TRBV6-5 and TRBJ2-7, with 8 bases fitting TRBD1. Germline CDR1 is MNHEY and CDR2 is SVGAGI. J was trimmed by 3 bases and V by 8 bases; bases with no gene match: 9. The CDR3 sequence is 14 residues long. The DNA of the CDR3 is TGTGCCAGCGGGCCCGGGACAGGAATCTACGAGCAGTACTTC. Its protein product is CASGPGTGIYEQYF.

Sample share makes this clonotype large. This rearrangement joins TRBV6-1 to TRBJ1-2; 10 bases are shared with TRBD1. The CDR3 runs to 15 residues. Germline loops: CDR1 MNHNS, CDR2 SASEGT. With 3 bases clipped from V and 3 bases from J, the junction kept 4 bases outside the gene matches. The DNA of the CDR3 is TGTGCCAGCAGTGAGACAGGGGGCGCCGACTATGGCTACACCTTC. Its protein is CASSETGGADYGYTF.

About this clonotype itself: Since a much larger clone is just one base distant, this may be a read error. This sequence joins TRBV18 and TRBJ1-1; D is possibly TRBD1 (5 bases). The CDR3 consists of 13 residues. Germline values: CDR1 KGHSH, CDR2 LQKENI. CDR3 sequence (DNA): TGTGCCAGCTTACCAGGGAGGGACACTGAAGCTTTCTTT. Amino acid sequence: CASLPGRDTEAFF.

In its sample, this clonotype ranks as large. The chain employs TRBV19 and TRBJ2-7, with 7 bases aligning to TRBD1. Germline V gene sequence: CDR1 LNHDA, CDR2 SQIVND (reference sequence). This CDR3 is 11 amino acids long. Trimming removed 6 bases from V and 7 bases from J; junction bases left unmatched: 3. CDR3 coding DNA: TGTGCCAGTAGACAGGGGTCTGAGCAGTACTTC. This codes for CASRQGSEQYF.

About this clonotype itself: This sequence may be a read error, since a much larger clone differs from it by one base. This chain connects TRBV5-4 to TRBJ1-1, with 9 bases lining up with TRBD1. V trimming: 4 bases; J trimming: 5 bases; junction bases outside the gene matches: 3. Germline loops: CDR1 SGHNT, CDR2 YYREEE (reference sequence). The CDR3 has 13 residues. CDR3 bases: TGTGCCAGCAGCAGGGACAGGGAAACTGAAGCTTTCTTT. This encodes CASSRDRETEAFF.

The chain employs TRBV29-1 and TRBJ1-2, with 7 bases matching TRBD1. Looked up from germline, CDR1 is SQVTM and CDR2 is ANQGSEA. V shed 4 bases and J 4 bases; nucleotides not matched to a gene: 3. This CDR3 has 12 amino acids. CDR3 coding DNA: TGCAGCGTTGGACAGGGCCGCTATGGCTACACCTTC. Translating gives CSVGQGRYGYTF. Combining the CDR3 with reference TRBV29-1 and TRBJ1-2 gives the whole variable domain SAVISQKPSRDICQRGTSLTIQCQVDSQVTMMFWYRQQPGQSLTLIATANQGSEATYESGFVIDKFPISRPNLTFSTLTVSNMSPEDSSIYLCSVGQGRYGYTFGSGTRLTVV.

In its sample, this clonotype ranks as large. This chain connects TRBV7-2 to TRBJ2-7, with 9 nucleotides matching TRBD2. The CDR3 is made up of 16 amino acids. Trimming at V came to 5 bases and at J to 0 bases, leaving 8 bases not matched to a gene. CDR1 and CDR2 from the germline V gene are SGHTA and FQGNSA. The CDR3 here is CASSPAARGGSYEQYF. CDR3 in DNA: TGTGCCAGCAGCCCGGCGGCGCGGGGGGGCTCCTACGAGCAGTACTTC.

This clonotype rates as medium-sized. The chain is built from TRBV20-1 and TRBJ1-1; D possibly corresponds to TRBD1 (5 bases). V lost 8 bases and J lost 5, with 24 bases in between. The CDR3 contains 15 residues. The V gene's germline CDR1 is DFQATT and CDR2 SNEGSKA (reference sequence). For the CDR3, the DNA is TGCAGTACCCCACCCGACGGGGGTGGGGGTACTGAAGCTTTCTTT. It is translated as CSTPPDGGGGTEAFF.